This T cell receptor (beta chain) came from a study of radiotherapy plus CTLA-4 blockade in lung cancer. About the study: An objective response was seen in around 19% of patients, and disease control in around 33%.

Here immunoSEQ multiplex PCR was the method, and the copy in TCRdb shows in-frame clones only, minus some. Of around 70,000 clones in the sample, 65% to 85% were seen once. As for this clone: Its antigen remains unidentified.

Findings and caveats of the study: Radiotherapy plus ipilimumab was followed by expansion in blood of tumor-derived TCR clones.

Participants had chemo-refractory metastatic non-small-cell lung cancer and were treated with focal radiation plus ipilimumab CTLA-4 blockade. This CDR3 has 13 amino acids. The germline gives CDR1 MNHEY, CDR2 SVGAGI. The germline V and J ends were trimmed by 4 bases and 1 base, with 7 bases remaining between them. The chain joins TRBV6-5 to TRBJ1-1; D gene uncertain. This specimen was peripheral blood, taken from a patient treated with radiotherapy plus ipilimumab. The sequence was collected from a human donor with non-small cell lung cancer whose response to radiotherapy plus ipilimumab could not be evaluated. Some clones in this sample may be carry-over from other donors' samples. The CDR3 region has the DNA TGTGCCAGCAGTTGCTGGCAGAACACTGAAGCTTTCTTT. This gives the protein CASSCWQNTEAFF.